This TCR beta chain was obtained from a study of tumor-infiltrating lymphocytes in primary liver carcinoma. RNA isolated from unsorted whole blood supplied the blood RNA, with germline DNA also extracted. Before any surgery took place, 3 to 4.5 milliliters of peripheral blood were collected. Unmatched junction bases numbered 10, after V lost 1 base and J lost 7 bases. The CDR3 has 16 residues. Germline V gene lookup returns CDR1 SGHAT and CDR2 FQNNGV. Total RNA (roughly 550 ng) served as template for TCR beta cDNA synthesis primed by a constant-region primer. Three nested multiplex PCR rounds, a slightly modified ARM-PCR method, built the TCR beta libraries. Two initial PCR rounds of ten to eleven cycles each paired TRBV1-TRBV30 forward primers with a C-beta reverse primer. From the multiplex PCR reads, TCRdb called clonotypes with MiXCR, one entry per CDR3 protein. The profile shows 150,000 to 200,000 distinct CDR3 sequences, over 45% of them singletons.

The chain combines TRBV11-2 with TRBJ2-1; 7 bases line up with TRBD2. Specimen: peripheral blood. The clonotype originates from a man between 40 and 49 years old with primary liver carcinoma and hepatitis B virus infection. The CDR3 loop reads CASSLGSISGGNEQFF. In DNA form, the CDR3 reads TGTGCCAGCAGCTTAGGATCGATATCGGGAGGTAATGAGCAGTTCTTC.